This T cell receptor (beta chain) was retrieved from a study of shared clonotypes between healthy human individuals. Study-level findings and limits: Since donors were few, the genetic and exposure-history diversity represented was limited.

CDR1 and CDR2 from the germline V gene are MNHEY and SMNVEV (reference sequence). V lost 8 bases and J 0 bases, leaving 11 bases between the germline ends. CDR3 size: 13 residues. Naive CD8 cells lacked CD45RO, underwent positive selection for CCR7 and left out terminally differentiated effector memory CD45RA+ cells. Sequencing used immunoSEQ multiplex PCR; TCRdb keeps in-frame clones, though not all of them. The sample comprises approximately 600,000 clones, 90% to 95% of which are singletons, and over 0.1% rests with the top ten. Worth noting for this clone: Its antigen is undetermined.

The clonotype comes from a woman younger than 45 in good health. Sequenced: naive CD8+ T cells sorted from blood. The gene calls are TRBV27 and TRBJ2-7; D assignment may be TRBD1 or TRBD2 (5 bases each). CDR3 nucleotide sequence: TGTGCCAGCGGGGCGGGCCGCTCCTACGAGCAGTACTTC. Amino acids: CASGAGRSYEQYF.